What follows is one T cell receptor beta chain and its context. The target antigen is unknown. The data are from a study of post-analysis software for immune sequencing data. Across the study: Relapsing-remitting, secondary progressive and progressive-relapsing multiple sclerosis were all included among the disease courses. Regarding the study as a whole: Compared with controls, patients had more of about 5 TRBV segments, including TRBV5-6, TRBV5-1 and TRBV20-1. Compared with controls, patients showed significantly lower normalized Chao1 diversity.

The CDR3 covers 14 residues. The V gene's germline CDR1 is SGHTA and CDR2 FQGNSA. The library was made from cDNA and included unique molecular identifiers. TCRdb processed the PCR reads anew with MiXCR; each CDR3 protein has one entry. The table records hundreds of thousands of distinct CDR3 sequences, about 60% of them present only once. Material: blood. The sequence derives from a girl aged 2-10 years with multiple sclerosis. J is TRBJ2-7 and V is TRBV7-2, with 7 bases identical to TRBD1. The DNA end is a closer match to TRBJ2-5, so the J assignment may be wrong. CDR3 sequence: CASSLGQTAETQYF. The CDR3 nucleotides read TGTGCCAGCAGCTTGGGACAGACGGCAGAGACCCAGTACTTC.